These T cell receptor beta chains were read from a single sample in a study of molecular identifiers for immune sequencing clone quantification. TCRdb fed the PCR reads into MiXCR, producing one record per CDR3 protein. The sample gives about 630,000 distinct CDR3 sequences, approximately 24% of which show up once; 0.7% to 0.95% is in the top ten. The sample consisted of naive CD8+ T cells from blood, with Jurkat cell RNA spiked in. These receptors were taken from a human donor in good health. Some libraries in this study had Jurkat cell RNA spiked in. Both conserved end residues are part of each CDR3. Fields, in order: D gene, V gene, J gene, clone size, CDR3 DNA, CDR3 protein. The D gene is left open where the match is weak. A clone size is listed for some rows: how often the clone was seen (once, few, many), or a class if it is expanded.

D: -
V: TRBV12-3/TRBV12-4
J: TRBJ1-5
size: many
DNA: TGTGCCAGCAGTCCCCCCGGAGGGCCCCAGCATTTT
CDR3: CASSPPGGPQHF

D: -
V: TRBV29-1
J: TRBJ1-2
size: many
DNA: TGCAGCGTTGACCCCCCGGGGGCATACTATGGCTACACCTTC
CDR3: CSVDPPGAYYGYTF

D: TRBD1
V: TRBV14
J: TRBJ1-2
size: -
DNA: TGTGCCAGCAGCATACGGAACAGGGGGCATTATGGCTACACCTTC
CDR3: CASSIRNRGHYGYTF

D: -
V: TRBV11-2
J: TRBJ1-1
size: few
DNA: TGTGCCAGCAGCTTTAACCAGGGACACACTGAAGCTTTCTTT
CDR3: CASSFNQGHTEAFF

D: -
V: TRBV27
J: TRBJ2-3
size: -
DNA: TGTGCCAGCAGTAGTCCGGGACTTAGCTCAGATACGCAGTATTTT
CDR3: CASSSPGLSSDTQYF

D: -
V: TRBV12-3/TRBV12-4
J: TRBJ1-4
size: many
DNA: TGTGCCAGCAGTTTTGCGGGGTATGAAAAACTGTTTTTT
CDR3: CASSFAGYEKLFF

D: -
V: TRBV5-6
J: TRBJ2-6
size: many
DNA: TGTGCCAGCAGCCCTGAAGGGTATGGGGCCAACGTCCTGACTTTC
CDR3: CASSPEGYGANVLTF

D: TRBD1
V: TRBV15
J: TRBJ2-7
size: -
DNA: TGTGCCACCGGACGGGACAGTTCAGCCTACGAGCAGTACTTC
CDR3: CATGRDSSAYEQYF

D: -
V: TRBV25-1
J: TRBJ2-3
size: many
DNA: TGTGCCAGCAGTCAATCCCGCCTGAGAGGAGATACGCAGTATTTT
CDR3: CASSQSRLRGDTQYF

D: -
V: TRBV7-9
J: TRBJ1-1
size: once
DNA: TGTGCCAGCAGCCAAGCCCTACAGGCGGCGAACACTGAAGCTTTCTTT
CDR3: CASSQALQAANTEAFF

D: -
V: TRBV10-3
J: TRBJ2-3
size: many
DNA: TGTGCCATCAGTGAGTCTGGGGGAGGAACACTCACAGATACGCAGTATTTT
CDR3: CAISESGGGTLTDTQYF

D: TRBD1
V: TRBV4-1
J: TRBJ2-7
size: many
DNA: TGCGCCAGCAGCCAGGGGGGGACAGGGATATCCTACGAGCAGTACTTC
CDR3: CASSQGGTGISYEQYF

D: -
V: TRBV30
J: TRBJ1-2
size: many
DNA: TGTGCCTGGAGCACCGGGACAATCACTGGAGGCTACACCTTC
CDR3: CAWSTGTITGGYTF

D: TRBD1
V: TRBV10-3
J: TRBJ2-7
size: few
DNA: TGTGCCATCAGCGGACAGGGGCATTCCTACGAGCAGTACTTC
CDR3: CAISGQGHSYEQYF

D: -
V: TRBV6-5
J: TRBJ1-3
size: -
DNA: TGTGCCAGCAGTTACCAGGGAACTGGAAACACCATATATTTT
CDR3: CASSYQGTGNTIYF

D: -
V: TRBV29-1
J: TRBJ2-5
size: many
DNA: TGCAGCGTTATCGGACTTGGCGAGACCCAGTACTTC
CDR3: CSVIGLGETQYF

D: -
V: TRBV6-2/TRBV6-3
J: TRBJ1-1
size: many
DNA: TGTGCCAGCACCGGACGCGGGTACACTGAAGCTTTCTTT
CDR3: CASTGRGYTEAFF

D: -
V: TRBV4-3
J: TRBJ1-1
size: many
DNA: TGCGCCAGCAGCCAAGACCGTTCCGGGGGCGGGGGTACTGAAGCTTTCTTT
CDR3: CASSQDRSGGGGTEAFF

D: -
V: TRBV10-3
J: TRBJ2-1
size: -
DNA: TGTGCCATCAGTGACCCCTCCTACAATGGGCAGTTCTTC
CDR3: CAISDPSYNGQFF

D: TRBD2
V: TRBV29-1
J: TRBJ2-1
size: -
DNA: TGCAGCGTTGAAGGGACTAGCGGGAGGTTCTACAATGAGCAGTTCTTC
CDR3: CSVEGTSGRFYNEQFF

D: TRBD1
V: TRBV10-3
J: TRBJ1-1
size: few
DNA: TGTGCCATCGGAGACAGGGACACTGAAGCTTTCTTT
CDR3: CAIGDRDTEAFF

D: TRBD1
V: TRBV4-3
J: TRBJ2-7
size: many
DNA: TGCGCCAGCAGCCAAAACAGGGGTGACTACGAGCAGTACTTC
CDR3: CASSQNRGDYEQYF

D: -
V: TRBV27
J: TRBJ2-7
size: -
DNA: TGTGCCAGCAGTGGGGACGGGACCAGGGGATACGAGCAGTACTTC
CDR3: CASSGDGTRGYEQYF

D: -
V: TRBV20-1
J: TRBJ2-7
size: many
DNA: TGCAGTGCTAGAGAAGTGAGCTCCTACGAGCAGTACTTC
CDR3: CSAREVSSYEQYF